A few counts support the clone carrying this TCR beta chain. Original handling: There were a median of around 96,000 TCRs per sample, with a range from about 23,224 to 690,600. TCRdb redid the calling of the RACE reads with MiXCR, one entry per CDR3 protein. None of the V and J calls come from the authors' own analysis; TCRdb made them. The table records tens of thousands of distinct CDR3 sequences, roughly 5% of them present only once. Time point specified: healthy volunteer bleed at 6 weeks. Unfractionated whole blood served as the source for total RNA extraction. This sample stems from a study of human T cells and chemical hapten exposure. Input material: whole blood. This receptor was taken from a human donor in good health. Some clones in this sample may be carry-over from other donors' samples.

CDR3 protein: CASSSGEGQPQHF. DNA for the CDR3: TGTGCCAGCAGCTCTGGGGAGGGACAGCCCCAGCATTTT. The chain is built from TRBV2 and TRBJ1-5, with D unclear. The germline V gene has CDR1 SNHLY and CDR2 FYNNEI. The V gene lost 6 bases and the J gene lost 7 bases, with 13 bases spanning the gap. The CDR3 loop spans 13 amino acids.